A single T cell receptor beta chain is shown here with its context. Its antigen is unknown. In germline, CDR1 is SGHKS, CDR2 YYEKEE (reference sequence). Trimming cost V 4 bases and J 0 bases, with 19 bases left between them. The length of the CDR3 is 17 residues. The primer mix had 60 Vbeta and 13 Jbeta primers. Clones were sequenced by immunoSEQ multiplex PCR, and TCRdb holds only the in-frame ones, with some missing. The sample contains 65,000 to 85,000 clones, about four fifths of which appear only once. This sample was taken from a study of cytomegalovirus exposure and HLA in healthy donors. The overall study: As an earlier analysis found, about 190 million T cells yielded about 120 million unique TCR beta sequences. Study conclusions and caveats: It was approximately 150 TCR beta chains that were listed as cytomegalovirus-associated. In a later analysis, TCR association rates varied by HLA locus: DRB1 most, HLA-C fewest. Some public TCRs appeared in many individuals, while most sequences were rare.

This TCR derives from a woman aged 40 to 49 in good health and CMV-seropositive. The chain joins TRBV5-5 to TRBJ1-1; no clear D. Input material: PBMCs. The CDR3 loop reads CASSPRPLPAMNTEAFF. CDR3 nucleotides: TGTGCCAGCAGCCCCAGGCCCCTTCCTGCAATGAACACTGAAGCTTTCTTT.